Listed below are T cell receptor beta chains from one sample, sequenced in a study of graft-versus-host responses after intestinal transplantation. These receptors have no known antigen. Libraries were prepared by immunoSEQ multiplex PCR; TCRdb keeps only in-frame clonotypes and omits some of them. The sample lists tens of thousands of clones, roughly 91% occurring once. The sample here was unstimulated CD8+ T cells sorted from spleen or lymph node cells, taken before intestinal transplant. Source of these receptors: a human donor who received an intestinal transplant. Both conserved end residues are part of each CDR3. A D gene is named only where the DNA matches it firmly. Only some rows state a clone size, as once, few, many or a class for expanded clones.

>TRBV18|.|.|TRBJ1-4
TGTGCCAGCTCACCAGAGCGGACAGCCAATGAAAAACTGTTTTTT
CASSPERTANEKLFF
>TRBV12-5|.|TRBD1|TRBJ1-1
TGTGCTAGTGGTATAGACAGGGGCACTGAAGCTTTCTTT
CASGIDRGTEAFF
>TRBV11-3|.|.|TRBJ1-2
TGTGCCAGCAGCGGCCCGGACACCAATAACTATGGCTACACCTTC
CASSGPDTNNYGYTF
>TRBV7-6|.|TRBD1|TRBJ2-2
TGTGCCAGCAGCCATTACATGACAGGGGGCCTCGCCGGGGAGCTGTTTTTT
CASSHYMTGGLAGELFF
>TRBV12-5|.|TRBD1|TRBJ2-7
TGTGCTAGTGGTTTGGCCCCGTTGACAGGGGCAACCTACGAGCAGTACTTC
CASGLAPLTGATYEQYF
>TRBV30|.|TRBD1|TRBJ1-3
TGTGCCTGGAGTGTGGGACAGGGTGGTCTATATTTT
CAWSVGQGGLYF
>TRBV4-3|.|.|TRBJ1-1
TGCGCCAGCAGCAGCCTCGTCGGCACTGAAGCTTTCTTT
CASSSLVGTEAFF
>TRBV27|.|.|TRBJ1-1
TGTGCCAGCAGTTTATACAGTCGAACTGAAGCTTTCTTT
CASSLYSRTEAFF
>TRBV11-2|.|.|TRBJ1-5
TGTGCCAGCAGCTTAGGTCCAGGGGCAAATCAGCCCCAGCATTTT
CASSLGPGANQPQHF
>TRBV7-9|.|.|TRBJ2-7
TGTGCCAGCAGCTTGGCAGGGTCGTACGAGCAGTACTTC
CASSLAGSYEQYF
>TRBV11-2|.|.|TRBJ2-7
TGTGCCAGCAGCTTATCGGGGGCCTACGAGCAGTACTTC
CASSLSGAYEQYF
>TRBV6-4|.|TRBD1|TRBJ2-7
TGTGCCAGCAGTGTCGGGACAGGGTCCTACGAGCAGTACTTC
CASSVGTGSYEQYF
>TRBV13|.|.|TRBJ1-6
TGTGCCAGCAACACCCGGGGGGATTATTCACCCCTCCACTTT
CASNTRGDYSPLHF
>TRBV30|.|.|TRBJ1-6
TGTGCCTGGAGTGCCCCTCCCGAAGGGGGGGAAAAATCACCCCTCCACTTT
CAWSAPPEGGEKSPLHF
>TRBV4-3|.|.|TRBJ2-7
TGCGCCAGCAGCCAAGTAGAACAGGGATGGAGCGAGCAGTACTTC
CASSQVEQGWSEQYF
>TRBV7-9|once|.|TRBJ2-7
TGTGCCAGCAGCGGTCATAGGAGCTCCTACGAGCAGTACTTC
CASSGHRSSYEQYF
>TRBV13|.|.|TRBJ2-7
TGTGCCAGCAGCGATAGGAGTTCGGGGAGAGCCTACGAGCAGTACTTC
CASSDRSSGRAYEQYF
>TRBV14|.|TRBD1|TRBJ2-3
TGTGCCAGCAGCCAAATGACAGGGGGGCTAGATACGCAGTATTTT
CASSQMTGGLDTQYF
>TRBV5-1|.|.|TRBJ1-1
TGCGCCAGCAGCTTGGGGCCTAACACTGAAGCTTTCTTT
CASSLGPNTEAFF
>TRBV6-5|.|.|TRBJ2-1
TGTGCCAGCAGTTACTCGAGTGAGGGTAGGAATGAGCAGTTCTTC
CASSYSSEGRNEQFF
>TRBV5-6|.|TRBD1|TRBJ2-7
TGTGCCAGCAGCAGCCGGGACAGGGGTACCTACTACGAGCAGTACTTC
CASSSRDRGTYYEQYF
>TRBV7-9|.|.|TRBJ1-2
TGTGCCAGCAGCTCCGAAAGGGGATATGGCTACACCTTC
CASSSERGYGYTF